This TCR beta chain was profiled in a study of CD8 T cells in Susac syndrome. Negative isolation was used for CD8+ and CD4+ T cells, and FACS enrichment was applied to TEMRA cells. A quantity of roughly 0.5 to 1 ug RNA underwent reverse transcription using random hexamers. From the immunoSEQ multiplex PCR reads, TCRdb called clonotypes with MiXCR, one entry per CDR3 protein. The sample includes about 130,000 distinct CDR3 sequences, roughly 94% seen only once; the top ten take about 0.18%. Trimming removed 3 bases from V and 6 bases from J; junction bases left unmatched: 3. This CDR3 comprises 12 residues. Germline CDR1 is SGHDT and CDR2 is YYEEEE.

Sequenced: CD8+ T cells from PBMCs. V gene TRBV5-6 combines with J gene TRBJ2-7; 7 bases are shared with TRBD2. The source of this sequence is a human donor with Susac syndrome. CDR3 nucleotide sequence: TGTGCCAGCAGCTGGGGGAGGGGCGAGCAGTACTTC. Residues: CASSWGRGEQYF. Combining the CDR3 with reference TRBV5-6 and TRBJ2-7 gives the whole variable domain DAGVTQSPTHLIKTRGQQVTLRCSPKSGHDTVSWYQQALGQGPQFIFQYYEEEERQRGNFPDRFSGHQFPNYSSELNVNALLLGDSALYLCASSWGRGEQYFGPGTRLTVT.